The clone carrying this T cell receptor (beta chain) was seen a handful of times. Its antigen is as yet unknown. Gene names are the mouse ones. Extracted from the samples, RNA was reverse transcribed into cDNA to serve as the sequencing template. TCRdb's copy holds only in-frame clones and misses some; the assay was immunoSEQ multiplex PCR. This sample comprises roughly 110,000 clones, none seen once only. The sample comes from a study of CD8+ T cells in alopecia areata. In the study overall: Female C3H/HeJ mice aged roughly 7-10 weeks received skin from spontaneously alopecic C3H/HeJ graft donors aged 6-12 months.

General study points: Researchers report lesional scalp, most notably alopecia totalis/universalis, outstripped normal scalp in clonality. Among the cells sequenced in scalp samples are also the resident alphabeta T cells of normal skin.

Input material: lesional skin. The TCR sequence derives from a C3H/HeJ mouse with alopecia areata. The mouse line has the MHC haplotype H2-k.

The CDR3 bases that were read are TGTGCCAGCTCTGGGGGGCTCGGACGCTCCTAT. This translates into CASSGGLGRSY. The whole CDR3 reads CASSGGLGRSYEQYF. This sequence joins TRBV13-3 and TRBJ2-7; TRBD2 aligns across 8 bases. The read halts 4 residues ahead of the CDR3 end, with the missing end drawn from the germline J gene. Germline V gene data show CDR1 as NNHDY and CDR2 as SYVADS. The CDR3 is made up of 15 amino acids. Trimming took 7 bases from V and 0 from J; bases not matched to a gene: 9.